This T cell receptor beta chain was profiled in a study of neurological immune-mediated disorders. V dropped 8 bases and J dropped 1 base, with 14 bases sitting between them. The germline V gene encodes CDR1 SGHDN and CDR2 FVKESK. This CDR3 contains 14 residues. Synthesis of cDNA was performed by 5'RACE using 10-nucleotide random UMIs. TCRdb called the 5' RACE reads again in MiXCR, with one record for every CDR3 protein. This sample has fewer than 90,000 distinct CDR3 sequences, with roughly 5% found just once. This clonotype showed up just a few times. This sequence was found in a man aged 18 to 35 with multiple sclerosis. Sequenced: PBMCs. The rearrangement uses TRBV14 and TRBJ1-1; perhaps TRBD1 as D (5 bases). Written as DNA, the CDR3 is TGTGCCAGCTCTTTCTATGGGGGGAACACTGAAGCTTTCTTT. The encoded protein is CASSFYGGNTEAFF.